This passage covers 26 T cell receptor beta chains from one sample sequenced in a study of post-analysis software for immune sequencing data (dated by TCRdb to between 2014 and 2016). Beyond this particular receptor, the publication reports: Patients showed significantly higher frequencies than controls for about 5 TRBV segments, among them TRBV5-6, TRBV5-1 and TRBV20-1.

Which antigens these TCRs recognize remains unknown. Library generation was performed with PCR. For sequencing, an Illumina HiSeq 2500 was employed. Unique molecular identifiers were incorporated into TCR beta cDNA libraries to reduce PCR and sequencing biases. TCRdb reprocessed the public reads (quality trimming at Q25 with fastp, clone calling with MiXCR) and kept in-frame beta chains. Each entry is one CDR3 protein sequence, shown with its most common DNA and genes. The sample table holds about 200,000 distinct CDR3 sequences, of which 29% were seen once. Approximately 3% of the sample is held by the ten biggest clonotypes. Sample: blood. The receptors derive from a girl aged 2-17 years with multiple sclerosis.

On this clonotype itself: This may arise from a read error, as a much more abundant clone is one base away. The chain joins TRBV20-1 to TRBJ2-3, with 7 positions matching TRBD1. V dropped 7 bases and J dropped 4; count of bases not matched to a gene: 8. CDR1 DFQATT and CDR2 SNEGSKA come from the germline V gene (reference sequence). The CDR3 spans 13 residues. As DNA, the CDR3 is TGCAGTGGCCCGACAGGGTCCGCAGATACGCAGTATTTT. Residues: CSGPTGSADTQYF.

This clonotype was detected a few times. The rearrangement joins TRBV29-1 to TRBJ1-1; D is unclear. CDR3 size: 14 residues. V was trimmed by 4 bases and J by 1 base, leaving 13 bases between them. Germline assignment: CDR1 SQVTM and CDR2 ANQGSEA. DNA for the CDR3: TGCAGCGTTGCGTATGGCAGGAAGAACACTGAAGCTTTCTTT. This gives the protein CSVAYGRKNTEAFF.

This clonotype came up a few times. With a much larger clone just one base away, this may be a read error. The rearrangement uses TRBV29-1 and TRBJ1-2, with D unclear. This CDR3 has 13 residues. Germline CDR1 reads SQVTM; CDR2 reads ANQGSEA. The CDR3 nucleotides are TGCAGCGTTGACCCTGTCAGGAACTATAGCTACACCTTC. Encoded protein: CSVDPVRNYSYTF.

V gene TRBV28 combines with J gene TRBJ2-5; maybe TRBD2 (6 bases). Germline V gives CDR1 MDHEN, CDR2 SYDVKM. V lost 7 bases, J lost 6 bases, and 21 bases lay in between. This CDR3 comprises 15 residues. CDR3 sequence reads: CASTSNPRGGKTQYF. In DNA form, the CDR3 reads TGTGCCAGCACCTCAAATCCCCGGGGAGGTAAGACCCAGTACTTC.

The CDR3 DNA reads TGTGCCAGTAGTATCCCGGCCTTGGCTAACTATGGCTACACCTTC. Protein: CASSIPALANYGYTF. This chain joins TRBV19 and TRBJ1-2; unclear D gene. The CDR3 loop spans 15 amino acids. V was cut by 3 bases and J by 0 bases, with 11 bases left in between. Per the germline V gene, CDR1 is LNHDA and CDR2 is SQIVND (reference sequence).

Notes on this clonotype: The junction and the germline gene differ at one end; a read error may be behind it. V usage is TRBV18 and J usage is TRBJ2-1; D perhaps matches TRBD1 (5 bases). Per the germline V gene, CDR1 is KGHSH and CDR2 is LQKENI. The CDR3 spans 14 residues. The CDR3 loop reads CASPPQGSRNEQFF. DNA of the CDR3: TGTGCCAGCCCACCTCAGGGTTCCCGCAATGAGCAGTTCTTC.

Worth noting for this clonotype: One end of the junction varies from germline; a read error may be responsible. The rearrangement joins TRBV18 to TRBJ2-3, with 7 bases matching TRBD1. The CDR3 sequence is 15 residues long. Germline V lookup: CDR1 KGHSH, CDR2 LQKENI. The CDR3 is CASSLDLLRTGTQYF. The DNA for the CDR3 is TGTGCCAGCTCACTGGACCTGTTGAGGACAGGTACGCAGTATTTT.

A note on this clonotype: This clone may be a read error of a much larger clone one base away. The chain links TRBV10-2 to TRBJ1-5, with D unresolved. The V gene lost 4 bases and the J gene lost 0 bases, with 7 bases spanning the gap. The length of the CDR3 is 14 residues. Germline CDR1 and CDR2: WSHSY and SAAADI. DNA of the CDR3: TGCGCCAGCAGTGGAGCCCTTAGCAATCAGCCCCAGCATTTT. Translating gives CASSGALSNQPQHF.

This clonotype was seen a few times. The V and J genes are TRBV12-3 or TRBV12-4 and TRBJ1-1; weak D call: TRBD1 (5 bases). The CDR3 is 16 amino acids. The V and J ends lost 6 bases and 2 bases respectively, with 19 bases between them. CDR3 bases: TGTGCCAGCAGCTTGGGGGGGTCCGGGATAAACACTGAAGCTTTCTTT. Translating gives CASSLGGSGINTEAFF.

This chain links TRBV12-3 or TRBV12-4 with TRBJ1-5; D remains ambiguous. This CDR3 comprises 15 residues. Trimming pared 2 bases from V and 0 bases from J, leaving 8 bases between. CDR3 in amino acids: CASSLNSLSNQPQHF. CDR3 nucleotides: TGTGCCAGCAGTTTAAACAGCCTTAGCAATCAGCCCCAGCATTTT.

In this sample, this clonotype turned up many times. This chain connects TRBV14 to TRBJ2-7, with TRBD1 as a possible D gene (6 bases). Germline CDR1 is SGHDN and CDR2 is FVKESK. V shed 4 bases and J shed 3 bases, with 22 bases lying between them. This CDR3 is 17 amino acids long. The CDR3 DNA reads as TGTGCCAGCAGCCTAGACCACCCTCGGGACACCCGCTACGAGCAGTACTTC. Amino acid sequence: CASSLDHPRDTRYEQYF.

In this sample, this clonotype turned up a few times. The rearrangement joins TRBV6-2 or TRBV6-3 to TRBJ2-7; D perhaps matches TRBD2 (6 bases). The germline gives CDR1 MNHEY, CDR2 SVGEGT. The CDR3 loop spans 13 amino acids. Trimming pared 10 bases from V and 0 bases from J, leaving 13 bases between. The CDR3 region is CATKRAGSYEQYF. CDR3 coding DNA: TGTGCCACCAAGCGGGCCGGCTCCTACGAGCAGTACTTC.

This clonotype was observed many times. The rearrangement uses TRBV6-5 and TRBJ2-3; D perhaps matches TRBD2 (5 bases). There are 11 residues in the CDR3. CDR1 is MNHEY and CDR2 is SVGAGI in the germline V gene. With 7 bases removed from V and 9 bases from J, the gap between germline ends came to 11 bases. Here the CDR3 DNA reads TGTGCCAGCAAATCGACTACAACGCAGTATTTT. It translates to CASKSTTTQYF.

This clonotype was detected many times. V and J are TRBV3-1 and TRBJ2-1; TRBD2 matches 7 bases. CDR1 is LGHDT, CDR2 YNNKEL, per germline (reference sequence). V lost 1 base and J lost 7; bases outside the gene matches: 7. The CDR3 covers 15 residues. The CDR3 DNA is TGTGCCAGCAGCCAAGCAGTGGGGGGAGGGAATGAGCAGTTCTTC. Translated: CASSQAVGGGNEQFF.

Ten or more counts support this clonotype. This chain connects TRBV9 to TRBJ2-3; the match to TRBD1 covers 8 bases. With V trimmed by 3 bases and J by 1 base, 13 bases remained unmatched. Germline V gene sequence: CDR1 SGDLS, CDR2 YYNGEE. This CDR3 comprises 18 residues. CDR3 region: CASSARQGPFVGTDTQYF. In DNA form, the CDR3 reads TGTGCCAGCAGCGCCCGACAGGGGCCCTTTGTGGGCACAGATACGCAGTATTTT.

Ten or more counts support this clonotype. The chain carries TRBV20-1 and TRBJ2-5; 7 nucleotides agree with TRBD2. J gave up 4 bases and V 3 bases, and 14 bases lay outside the gene matches. The CDR3 is 16 residues long. CDR1 and CDR2 from the germline V gene are DFQATT and SNEGSKA (reference sequence). CDR3 sequence reads: CSASAASGLIGETQYF. The CDR3 DNA sequence: TGCAGTGCTAGTGCGGCTAGCGGCTTAATAGGAGAGACCCAGTACTTC.

This clonotype was seen a few times. A junction end diverges from the germline sequence, so it may reflect a read error. The chain links TRBV5-1 to TRBJ1-6; 9 bases match TRBD1. The CDR3 covers 14 residues. In germline, CDR1 is SGHRS, CDR2 YFSETQ. The CDR3 protein is CANSRTGGNSPLHF. CDR3 sequence (DNA): TGCGCCAACAGCCGAACAGGGGGCAATTCACCCCTCCACTTT.

The sample holds a few counts of this clonotype. The V call is TRBV20-1, the J call TRBJ1-5; 9 bases are shared with TRBD1. CDR1 is DFQATT, CDR2 SNEGSKA, per germline (reference sequence). J was trimmed by 2 bases and V by 8 bases; bases with no gene match: 7. This CDR3 has 14 amino acids. The CDR3 here is CSWKRTGGNQPQHF. For the CDR3, the DNA is TGCAGTTGGAAAAGGACAGGGGGCAATCAGCCCCAGCATTTT.

This clonotype was counted ten times or more. The J gene is TRBJ1-5, the V gene TRBV6-5, with 8 bases aligning to TRBD1. Germline trimming cut 0 bases from V and 0 bases from J; bases unmatched to any gene: 7. Germline values: CDR1 MNHEY, CDR2 SVGAGI. CDR3 length equals 18 residues. The DNA of the CDR3 is TGTGCCAGCAGTTACTCCGGACAGGGTACCATTAGCAATCAGCCCCAGCATTTT. It is translated as CASSYSGQGTISNQPQHF.

The genes are TRBV5-1 and TRBJ1-1, with unresolved D. CDR3 length: 15 amino acids. V was trimmed by 4 bases and J by 0 bases, leaving 13 bases between them. Germline V gene lookup returns CDR1 SGHRS and CDR2 YFSETQ. CDR3: CASSPVTLMNTEAFF. DNA of the CDR3: TGCGCCAGCAGCCCTGTGACACTCATGAACACTGAAGCTTTCTTT.

This clonotype showed up just a few times. The CDR3 region has the DNA TGCGCCAGCAGTGAGCCCAATATGGGCAGGGGCTATGGCTACACCTTC. This translates into CASSEPNMGRGYGYTF. V is TRBV10-2 and J is TRBJ1-2, with a weak D call TRBD1 (6 bases). V was pared by 2 bases and J by 4 bases, with 17 bases between. CDR3 length: 16 amino acids. Germline V gene sequence: CDR1 WSHSY, CDR2 SAAADI.

This clonotype was seen ten or more times. CDR3 in amino acids: CASSQEGQGSSYEQYF. In DNA form, the CDR3 reads TGTGCCAGCAGCCAAGAGGGGCAGGGGAGCTCCTACGAGCAGTACTTC. The chain combines TRBV5-5 with TRBJ2-7; maybe TRBD1 (6 bases). The length of the CDR3 is 16 residues. Deletions cut 4 bases from V and 0 bases from J, with 17 bases between. Germline V gives CDR1 SGHKS, CDR2 YYEKEE (reference sequence).

This clonotype was seen ten or more times. The rearrangement joins TRBV7-6 to TRBJ1-2, with 7 bases aligning to TRBD1. The CDR3 totals 15 residues. Germline values: CDR1 SGHVS, CDR2 FNYEAQ. Losses at the gene ends were 4 bases for V and 4 bases for J; bases not matched to a gene: 9. CDR3 nucleotide sequence: TGTGCCAGCAGCTCCGCCGGGACAGACATCTATGGCTACACCTTC. Its translation: CASSSAGTDIYGYTF.

This clonotype was counted a few times. A much larger clone lies a single base off, so this may be a read error. V and J are TRBV29-1 and TRBJ2-4, with 7 bases lining up with TRBD2. Germline CDR1 SQVTM, CDR2 ANQGSEA. The V gene end was trimmed by 4 bases and the J gene end by 9 bases; junction bases not matched to a gene: 15. This CDR3 comprises 15 residues. DNA of the CDR3: TGCAGCGTTGGGAGCGGGGCAGGACTCATTGCCATTCAGTACTTC. Its protein is CSVGSGAGLIAIQYF.

Worth noting for this clonotype: Just one base apart from a much larger clone, this may be a read error. This sequence joins TRBV6-6 and TRBJ1-2; 8 bases map to TRBD1. CDR3 size: 14 residues. Germline CDR1 and CDR2: MNHNY and SVGAGI (reference sequence). The CDR3, as DNA: TGTGCCGGCAGTTCGCGCAGGGGGCTAACTGGCTACACCTTC. Residues: CAGSSRRGLTGYTF.

The chain has TRBV4-2 and TRBJ2-7, with TRBD2 identical over 11 bases. Germline values: CDR1 LGHNA, CDR2 YNFKEQ. V trimming: 1 base; J trimming: 5 bases; junction bases outside the gene matches: 7. The CDR3 extends over 16 amino acids. CDR3 nucleotide sequence: TGTGCCAGCAGCCAAGCCCCTAGCGGGAGGACCAACGAGCAGTACTTC. It is translated as CASSQAPSGRTNEQYF.